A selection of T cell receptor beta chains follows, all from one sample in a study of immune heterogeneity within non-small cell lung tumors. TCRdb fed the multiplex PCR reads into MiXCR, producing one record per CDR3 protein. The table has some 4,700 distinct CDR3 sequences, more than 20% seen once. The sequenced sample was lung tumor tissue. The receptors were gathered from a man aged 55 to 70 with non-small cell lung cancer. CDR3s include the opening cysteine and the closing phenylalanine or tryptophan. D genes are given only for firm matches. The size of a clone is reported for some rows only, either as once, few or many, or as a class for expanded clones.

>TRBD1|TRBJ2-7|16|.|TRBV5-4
CASSRDRGRVTYEQYF
TGTGCCAGCAGCCGGGACAGGGGGCGGGTCACCTACGAGCAGTACTTC
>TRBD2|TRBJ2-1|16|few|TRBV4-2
CASSLGVAGGYNEQFF
TGTGCCAGCAGCCTGGGGGTGGCGGGAGGGTACAATGAGCAGTTCTTC
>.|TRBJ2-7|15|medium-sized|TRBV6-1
CASSALRTAGLEQYF
TGTGCCAGCAGCGCCCTCCGGACAGCTGGACTCGAGCAGTACTTC
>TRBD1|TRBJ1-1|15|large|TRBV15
CATSLGQGTNTEAFF
TGTGCCACCAGCCTGGGACAGGGGACGAACACTGAAGCTTTCTTT
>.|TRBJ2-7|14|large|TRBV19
CASSTTSPAGEQYF
TGTGCCAGTAGTACCACCTCACCCGCTGGAGAGCAGTACTTC
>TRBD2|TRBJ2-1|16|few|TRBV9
CASSSRTSRTKNEQFF
TGTGCCAGCAGCTCGAGGACTAGCCGCACTAAGAATGAGCAGTTCTTC
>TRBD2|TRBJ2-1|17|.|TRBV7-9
CASSSWTSGAEYNEQFF
TGTGCCAGCAGCTCCTGGACTAGCGGGGCGGAATACAATGAGCAGTTCTTC
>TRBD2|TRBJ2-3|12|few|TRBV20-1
CSAQRELDTQYF
TGCAGTGCTCAGCGGGAGCTGGATACGCAGTATTTT
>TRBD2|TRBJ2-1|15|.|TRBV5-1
CASSLTSGVNNEQFF
TGCGCCAGCAGCCTAACTAGCGGGGTAAACAATGAGCAGTTCTTC
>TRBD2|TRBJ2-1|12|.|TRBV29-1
CSVAGLAAQQFF
TGCAGCGTTGCGGGACTAGCGGCGCAGCAGTTCTTC
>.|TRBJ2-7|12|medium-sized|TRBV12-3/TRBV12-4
CASSYNRDEQYF
TGTGCCAGCAGCTATAACAGGGACGAGCAGTACTTC
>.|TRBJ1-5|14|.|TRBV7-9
CASSLYGNDQPQHF
TGTGCCAGCAGCTTGTATGGGAATGATCAGCCCCAGCATTTT
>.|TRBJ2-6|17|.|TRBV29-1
CSVDPGVGGSGANVLTF
TGCAGCGTTGACCCCGGGGTAGGGGGCTCTGGGGCCAACGTCCTGACTTTC
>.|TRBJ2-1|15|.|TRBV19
CASSPSADAYNEQFF
TGTGCCAGTAGCCCCAGCGCGGACGCCTACAATGAGCAGTTCTTC
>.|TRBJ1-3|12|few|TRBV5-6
CASSAARSTIYF
TGTGCCAGCAGCGCCGCCCGGAGCACCATATATTTT
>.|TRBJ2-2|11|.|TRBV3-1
CASSSGGELFF
TGTGCCAGCTCCTCCGGCGGGGAGCTGTTTTTT
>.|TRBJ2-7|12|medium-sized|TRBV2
CASSEQNYEQYF
TGTGCCAGCAGTGAACAGAACTACGAGCAGTACTTC
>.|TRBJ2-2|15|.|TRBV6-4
CASSEAAENTGELFF
TGTGCCAGCAGTGAGGCGGCAGAGAACACCGGGGAGCTGTTTTTT
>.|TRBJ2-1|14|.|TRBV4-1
CASTRTIWGDEQFF
TGCGCCAGCACTCGCACTATTTGGGGCGATGAGCAGTTCTTC
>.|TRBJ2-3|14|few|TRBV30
CACTAGLRTDTQYF
TGTGCCTGTACTGCGGGACTTCGCACAGATACGCAGTATTTT
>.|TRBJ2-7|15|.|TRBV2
CASSGGGSLIYEQYF
TGTGCCAGCAGTGGTGGGGGGTCCCTCATCTACGAGCAGTACTTC
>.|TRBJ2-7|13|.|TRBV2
CASSVGPESGQYF
TGTGCCAGCAGTGTGGGCCCAGAGTCAGGGCAGTACTTC
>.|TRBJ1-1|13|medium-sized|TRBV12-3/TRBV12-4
CASNPGGNTEAFF
TGTGCCAGCAACCCTGGGGGGAACACTGAAGCTTTCTTT
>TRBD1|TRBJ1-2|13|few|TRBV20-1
CSARTGGDYGYTF
TGCAGTGCTAGGACAGGGGGGGACTATGGCTACACCTTC
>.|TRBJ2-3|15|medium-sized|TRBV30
CAWSAPGGSTDTQYF
TGTGCCTGGAGTGCCCCTGGCGGGAGCACAGATACGCAGTATTTT
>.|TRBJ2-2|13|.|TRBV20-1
CSAREVGPGELFF
TGCAGTGCTAGAGAAGTAGGCCCCGGGGAGCTGTTTTTT
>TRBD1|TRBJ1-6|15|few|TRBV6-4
CASRGQGEVGSPLHF
TGTGCCAGCAGGGGACAGGGGGAGGTTGGCTCACCCCTCCACTTT
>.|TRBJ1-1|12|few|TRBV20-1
CSAVSGNTEAFF
TGCAGTGCAGTCAGTGGAAACACTGAAGCTTTCTTT
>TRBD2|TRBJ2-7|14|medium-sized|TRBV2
CASSPLADTYEQYF
TGTGCCAGCAGTCCACTAGCGGATACCTACGAGCAGTACTTC
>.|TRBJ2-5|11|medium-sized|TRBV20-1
CSAENQETQYF
TGCAGTGCTGAGAACCAAGAGACCCAGTACTTC
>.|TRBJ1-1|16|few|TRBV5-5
CASSPWGWGADTEAFF
TGTGCCAGCAGCCCTTGGGGGTGGGGGGCTGACACTGAAGCTTTCTTT
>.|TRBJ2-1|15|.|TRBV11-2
CASSIRIAAKNEQFF
TGTGCCAGCAGCATCCGTATAGCGGCCAAGAATGAGCAGTTCTTC
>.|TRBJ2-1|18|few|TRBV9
CASSAPTREAGDYNEQFF
TGTGCCAGCAGCGCTCCCACGCGGGAAGCAGGGGACTACAATGAGCAGTTCTTC
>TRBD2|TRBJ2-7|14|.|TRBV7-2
CASSLREGPYEQYF
TGTGCCAGCAGCTTAAGGGAGGGTCCCTACGAGCAGTACTTC
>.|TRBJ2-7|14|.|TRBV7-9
CASSSGHRPYEQYF
TGTGCCAGCAGCTCGGGACATCGTCCCTACGAGCAGTACTTC
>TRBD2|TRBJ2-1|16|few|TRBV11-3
CASSLVFSGTYNEQFF
TGTGCCAGCAGCTTAGTGTTCAGCGGGACCTACAATGAGCAGTTCTTC
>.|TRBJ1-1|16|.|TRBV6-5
CASSSRTPKGNTEAFF
TGTGCCAGCAGTTCCCGGACTCCTAAAGGGAACACTGAAGCTTTCTTT